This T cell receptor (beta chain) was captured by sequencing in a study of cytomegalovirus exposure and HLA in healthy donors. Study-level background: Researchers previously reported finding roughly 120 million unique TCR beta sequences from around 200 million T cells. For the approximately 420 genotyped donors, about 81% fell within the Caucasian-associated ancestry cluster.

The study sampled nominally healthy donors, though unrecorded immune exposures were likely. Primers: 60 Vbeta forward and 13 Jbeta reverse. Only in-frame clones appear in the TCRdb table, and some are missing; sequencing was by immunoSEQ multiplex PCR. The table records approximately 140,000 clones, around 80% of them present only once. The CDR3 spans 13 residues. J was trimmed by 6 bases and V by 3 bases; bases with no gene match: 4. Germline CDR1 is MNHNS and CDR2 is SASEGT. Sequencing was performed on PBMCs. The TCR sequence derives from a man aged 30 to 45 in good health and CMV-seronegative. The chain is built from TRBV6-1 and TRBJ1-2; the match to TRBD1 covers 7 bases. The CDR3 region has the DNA TGTGCCAGCAGTGAGGGACAGCGCAATGGCTACACCTTC. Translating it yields CASSEGQRNGYTF.